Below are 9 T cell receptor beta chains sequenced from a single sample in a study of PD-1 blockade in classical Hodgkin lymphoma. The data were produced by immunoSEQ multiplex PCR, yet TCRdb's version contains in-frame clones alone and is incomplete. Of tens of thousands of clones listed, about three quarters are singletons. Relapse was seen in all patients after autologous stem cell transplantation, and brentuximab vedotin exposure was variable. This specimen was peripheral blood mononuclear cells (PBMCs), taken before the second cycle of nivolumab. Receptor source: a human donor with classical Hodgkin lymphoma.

This CDR3 is CASRLEGVSRRGFTDTQYF. In DNA form, the CDR3 reads TGTGCAAGTCGCTTAGAGGGTGTATCTCGGCGGGGTTTCACAGATACGCAGTATTTT. The chain is built from TRBV12-2 and TRBJ2-3; TRBD2, the table's D call, was not compared with the DNA. TRBV12-2 is listed as a pseudogene. The CDR3 covers 19 residues.

The CDR3 region is CASWLGNEQYF. The DNA of the CDR3 is TGTGCCAGCTGGTTGGGGAACGAGCAGTACTTC. The chain has TRBV28 and TRBJ2-7; D is ambiguous. The V end lost 8 bases, the J end lost 5 bases, and 10 bases lay between the germline ends. This CDR3 comprises 11 residues. In germline, CDR1 is MDHEN, CDR2 SYDVKM.

CDR3 sequence: CASSLGTENSPLHF. The CDR3 nucleotides read TGCGCCAGCAGCTTGGGGACAGAGAATTCACCCCTCCACTTT. The chain uses TRBV5-1 and TRBJ1-6; possibly TRBD1 for D (6 bases). The V and J ends lost 0 bases and 7 bases respectively, with 8 bases between them. Germline V gives CDR1 SGHRS, CDR2 YFSETQ. The CDR3 extends over 14 amino acids.

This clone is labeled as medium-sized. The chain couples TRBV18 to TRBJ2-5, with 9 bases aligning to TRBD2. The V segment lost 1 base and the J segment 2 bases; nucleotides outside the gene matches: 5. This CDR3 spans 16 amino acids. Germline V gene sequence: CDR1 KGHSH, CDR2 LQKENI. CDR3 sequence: CASSPRASGDQETQYF. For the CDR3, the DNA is TGTGCCAGCTCACCACGGGCTAGCGGGGATCAAGAGACCCAGTACTTC.

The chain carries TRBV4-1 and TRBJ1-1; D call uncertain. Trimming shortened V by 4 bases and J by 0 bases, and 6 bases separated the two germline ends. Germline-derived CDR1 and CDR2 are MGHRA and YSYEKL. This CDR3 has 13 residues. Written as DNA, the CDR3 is TGCGCCAGCAGCCCGCGACTGAACACTGAAGCTTTCTTT. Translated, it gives CASSPRLNTEAFF.

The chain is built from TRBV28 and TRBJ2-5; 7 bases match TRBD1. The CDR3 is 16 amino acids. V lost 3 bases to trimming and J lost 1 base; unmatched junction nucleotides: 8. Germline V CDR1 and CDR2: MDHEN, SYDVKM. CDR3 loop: CASSFPGTVLQETQYF. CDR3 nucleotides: TGTGCCAGCAGTTTCCCCGGGACAGTTCTCCAAGAGACCCAGTACTTC.

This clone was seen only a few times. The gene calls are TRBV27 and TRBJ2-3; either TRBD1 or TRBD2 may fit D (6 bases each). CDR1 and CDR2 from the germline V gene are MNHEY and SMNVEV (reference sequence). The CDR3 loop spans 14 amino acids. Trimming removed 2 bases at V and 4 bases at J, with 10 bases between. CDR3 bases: TGTGCCAGCAGTTTAGGGGGGCGACCAGATACGCAGTATTTT. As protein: CASSLGGRPDTQYF.

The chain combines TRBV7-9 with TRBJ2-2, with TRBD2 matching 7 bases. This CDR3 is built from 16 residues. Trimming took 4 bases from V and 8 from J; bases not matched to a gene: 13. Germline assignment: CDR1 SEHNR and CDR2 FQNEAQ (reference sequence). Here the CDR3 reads CASSSPAGVRRGELFF. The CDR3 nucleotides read TGTGCCAGCAGCTCCCCTGCGGGAGTCCGGAGGGGGGAGCTGTTTTTT.

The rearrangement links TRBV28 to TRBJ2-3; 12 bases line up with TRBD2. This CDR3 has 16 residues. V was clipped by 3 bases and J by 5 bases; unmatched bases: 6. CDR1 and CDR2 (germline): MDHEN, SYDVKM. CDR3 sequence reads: CASSFPLAGGQDTQYF. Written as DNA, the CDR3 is TGTGCCAGCAGTTTTCCCCTAGCGGGGGGGCAAGATACGCAGTATTTT.